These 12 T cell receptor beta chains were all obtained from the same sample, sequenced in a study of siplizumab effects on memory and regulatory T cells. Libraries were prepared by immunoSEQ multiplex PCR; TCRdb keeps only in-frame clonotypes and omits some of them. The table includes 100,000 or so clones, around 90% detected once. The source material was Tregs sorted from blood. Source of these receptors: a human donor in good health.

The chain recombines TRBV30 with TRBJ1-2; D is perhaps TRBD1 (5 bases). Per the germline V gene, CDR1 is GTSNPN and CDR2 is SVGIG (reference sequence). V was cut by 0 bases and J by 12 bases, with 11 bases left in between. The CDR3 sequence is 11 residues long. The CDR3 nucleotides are TGTGCCTGGAGTGTCGGGGGGTCCCACACCTTC. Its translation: CAWSVGGSHTF.

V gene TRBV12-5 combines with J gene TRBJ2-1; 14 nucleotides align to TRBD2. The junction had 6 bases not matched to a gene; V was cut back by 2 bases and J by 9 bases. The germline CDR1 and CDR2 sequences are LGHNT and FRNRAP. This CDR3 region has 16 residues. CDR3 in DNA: TGTGCTAGTGGTTTGCTCGGGACTAGCGGGAGCGGTGAGCAGTTCTTC. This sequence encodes CASGLLGTSGSGEQFF.

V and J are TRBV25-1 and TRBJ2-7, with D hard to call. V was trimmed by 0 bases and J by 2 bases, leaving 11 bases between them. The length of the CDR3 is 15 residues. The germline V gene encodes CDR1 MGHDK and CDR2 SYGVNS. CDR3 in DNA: TGTGCCAGCAGTGAATATAAAACCTCTCCCTACGAGCAGTACTTC. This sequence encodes CASSEYKTSPYEQYF.

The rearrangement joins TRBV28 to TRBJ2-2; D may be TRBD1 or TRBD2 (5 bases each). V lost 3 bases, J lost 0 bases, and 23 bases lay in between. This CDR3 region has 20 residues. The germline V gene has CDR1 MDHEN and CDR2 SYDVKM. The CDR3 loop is CASSLSHTGRRKPNTGELFF. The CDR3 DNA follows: TGTGCCAGCAGTTTGTCCCATACGGGACGCCGAAAACCGAACACCGGGGAGCTGTTTTTT. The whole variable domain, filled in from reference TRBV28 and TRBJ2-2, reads DVKVTQSSRYLVKRTGEKVFLECVQDMDHENMFWYRQDPGLGLRLIYFSYDVKMKEKGDIPEGYSVSREKKERFSLILESASTNQTSMYLCASSLSHTGRRKPNTGELFFGEGSRLTVL.

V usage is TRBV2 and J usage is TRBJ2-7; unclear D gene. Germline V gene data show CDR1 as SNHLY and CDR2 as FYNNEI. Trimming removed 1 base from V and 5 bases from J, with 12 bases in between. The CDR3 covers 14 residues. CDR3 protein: CASSEDPLDDEQYF. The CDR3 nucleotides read TGTGCCAGCAGTGAAGACCCCCTGGACGACGAGCAGTACTTC.

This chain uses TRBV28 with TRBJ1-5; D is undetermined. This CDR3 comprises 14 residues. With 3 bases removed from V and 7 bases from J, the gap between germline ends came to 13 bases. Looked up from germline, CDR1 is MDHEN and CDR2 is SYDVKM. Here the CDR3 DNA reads TGTGCCAGCAGTTTGCTTGGGTTTGCCCAGCCCCAGCATTTT. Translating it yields CASSLLGFAQPQHF.

CDR3 sequence (DNA): TGTGCCAGCAGTTACTCTAGGGGGGAGACCCAGTACTTC. Translated, it gives CASSYSRGETQYF. The chain is built from TRBV6-6 and TRBJ2-5; a possible D gene is TRBD1 (6 bases). Per germline, CDR1 MNHNY and CDR2 SVGAGI (reference sequence). The CDR3 extends over 13 amino acids. V lost 0 bases and J lost 5, with 7 bases in between.

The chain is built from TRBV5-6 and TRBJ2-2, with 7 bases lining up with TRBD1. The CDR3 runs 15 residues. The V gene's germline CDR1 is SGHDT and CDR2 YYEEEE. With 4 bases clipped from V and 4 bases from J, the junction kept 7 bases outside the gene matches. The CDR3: CASSPRDSLTGELFF. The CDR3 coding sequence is TGTGCCAGCAGCCCTCGGGACAGCCTCACCGGGGAGCTGTTTTTT.

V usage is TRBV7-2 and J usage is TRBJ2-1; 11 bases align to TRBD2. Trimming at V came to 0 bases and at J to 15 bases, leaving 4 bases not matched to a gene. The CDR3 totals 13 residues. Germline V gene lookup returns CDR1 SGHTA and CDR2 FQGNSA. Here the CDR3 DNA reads TGTGCCAGCAGCTTAGCGCCTAGCGGGAGGAGGTTCTTC. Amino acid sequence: CASSLAPSGRRFF.

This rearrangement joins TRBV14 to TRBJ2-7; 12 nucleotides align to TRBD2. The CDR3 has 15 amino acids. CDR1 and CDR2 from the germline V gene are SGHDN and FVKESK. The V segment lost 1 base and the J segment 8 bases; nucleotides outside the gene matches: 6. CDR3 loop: CASSQGLAGVEKQYF. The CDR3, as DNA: TGTGCCAGCAGCCAAGGACTAGCGGGAGTGGAGAAGCAGTACTTC.

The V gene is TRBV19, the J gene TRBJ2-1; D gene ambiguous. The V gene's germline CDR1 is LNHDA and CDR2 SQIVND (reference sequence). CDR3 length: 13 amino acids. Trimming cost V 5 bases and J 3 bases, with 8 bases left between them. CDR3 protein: CASSVSLYNEQFF. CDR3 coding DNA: TGTGCCAGTAGTGTTAGTCTCTACAATGAGCAGTTCTTC.

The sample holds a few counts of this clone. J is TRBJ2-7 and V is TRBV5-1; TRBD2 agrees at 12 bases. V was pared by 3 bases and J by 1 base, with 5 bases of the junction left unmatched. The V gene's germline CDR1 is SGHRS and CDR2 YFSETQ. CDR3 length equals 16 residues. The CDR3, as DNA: TGCGCCAGCAGCTCCGGGACTAGCGGGCCGTCCTACGAGCAGTACTTC. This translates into CASSSGTSGPSYEQYF.